The following is a T cell receptor beta chain sequence with its context. The data derive from a study of blood T cell repertoires in COVID-19. Study at large: The samples span acute and convalescent COVID-19 from the United States, Italy and Spain. T cells, B-cell-depleted T cells, or PBMCs provided the cDNA or gDNA that served as material.

In the original processing: Reference gene primers were amplified, and this amplification served to estimate nucleated cell counts. The data were produced by immunoSEQ multiplex PCR, yet TCRdb's version contains in-frame clones alone and is incomplete. V and J calls and clone size follow that table, whereas D and trimming were derived from the DNA. The table records approximately 170,000 clones, around 82% of them present only once. There are 17 residues in the CDR3. Germline lookup yields CDR1 KGHSH and CDR2 LQKENI. Trimming took 2 bases from V and 8 from J; bases not matched to a gene: 12. The sequence was obtained from a woman in her 70s who had recovered from COVID-19. This chain connects TRBV18 to TRBJ1-2, with TRBD1 identical over 12 bases. Source material: peripheral blood. CDR3: CASSPYSGTGGPWGYTF. Written as DNA, the CDR3 is TGTGCCAGCTCACCATATTCCGGGACAGGGGGCCCTTGGGGCTACACCTTC.